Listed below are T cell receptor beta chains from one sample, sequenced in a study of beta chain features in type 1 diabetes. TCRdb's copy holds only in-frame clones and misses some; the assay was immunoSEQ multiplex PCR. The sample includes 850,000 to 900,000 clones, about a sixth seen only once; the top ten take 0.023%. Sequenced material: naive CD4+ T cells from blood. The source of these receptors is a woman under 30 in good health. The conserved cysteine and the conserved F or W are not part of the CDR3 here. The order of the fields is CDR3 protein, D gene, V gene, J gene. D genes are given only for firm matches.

CDR3: ASSALGTVYNEQF
D: TRBD1
V: TRBV11-2
J: TRBJ2-1

CDR3: ASSSPGTYNEQF
D: NA
V: TRBV11-2
J: TRBJ2-1

CDR3: ASSLVGETQY
D: NA
V: TRBV7-9
J: TRBJ2-5

CDR3: ATSIRQGRGGYT
D: TRBD1
V: TRBV15
J: TRBJ1-2

CDR3: ASSPGQGYNEQF
D: TRBD1
V: TRBV19
J: TRBJ2-1

CDR3: ASSLLWGLETYTDTQY
D: TRBD2
V: TRBV7-9
J: TRBJ2-3

CDR3: ASLQFLGAYNEQF
D: NA
V: TRBV18
J: TRBJ2-1

CDR3: ASSPLDGTGGTDTQY
D: TRBD1
V: TRBV4-2
J: TRBJ2-3

CDR3: ASSQERVIRGELF
D: NA
V: TRBV4-3
J: TRBJ2-2

CDR3: ASSLVGTQYNEQF
D: NA
V: TRBV5-4
J: TRBJ2-1

CDR3: ASSIRQGDGETQY
D: NA
V: TRBV21-1
J: TRBJ2-5

CDR3: ASSPGWGLIYEQY
D: NA
V: TRBV11-2
J: TRBJ2-7

CDR3: SVGGLAGGNSYNEQF
D: TRBD2
V: TRBV29-1
J: TRBJ2-1

CDR3: ASSKADRDGAYGYT
D: NA
V: TRBV21-1
J: TRBJ1-2

CDR3: ASSGRKYEQY
D: NA
V: TRBV28
J: TRBJ2-7

CDR3: ASSYSSTTGELF
D: NA
V: TRBV6-7
J: TRBJ2-2

CDR3: AISEFSTSGTGELF
D: TRBD2
V: TRBV10-3
J: TRBJ2-2

CDR3: ASSQDGGWGRVNNEQF
D: NA
V: TRBV4-3
J: TRBJ2-1

CDR3: ASSTRGGRQY
D: NA
V: TRBV9
J: TRBJ2-7

CDR3: ASSVEGRETQY
D: NA
V: TRBV9
J: TRBJ2-5

CDR3: ATSSGRGPDTQY
D: NA
V: TRBV15
J: TRBJ2-3

CDR3: ASSSQREVRTDTQY
D: NA
V: TRBV5-1
J: TRBJ2-3

CDR3: ASSRGLAGVAGELF
D: TRBD2
V: TRBV5-4
J: TRBJ2-2

CDR3: ASSLDRSKLF
D: NA
V: TRBV11-2
J: TRBJ1-4

CDR3: ASSSPFSSYNEQF
D: NA
V: TRBV5-1
J: TRBJ2-1

CDR3: ASSPLGNEKLF
D: NA
V: TRBV18
J: TRBJ1-4

CDR3: ASSYRAGGDEQY
D: TRBD2
V: TRBV6-5
J: TRBJ2-7

CDR3: SVVTAQHLMVGDYEQY
D: NA
V: TRBV29-1
J: TRBJ2-7

CDR3: ASSPRPGPDTGELF
D: NA
V: TRBV7-9
J: TRBJ2-2

CDR3: ASSLGTGDRNGYT
D: TRBD1
V: TRBV28
J: TRBJ1-2

CDR3: ASSYSPSGRGEQF
D: TRBD2
V: TRBV6-5
J: TRBJ2-1

CDR3: ASSLQAGGRRDTQY
D: NA
V: TRBV5-1
J: TRBJ2-3

CDR3: ASSEASLRVSSSLIADTQY
D: NA
V: TRBV6-1
J: TRBJ2-3

CDR3: ASSLVQNTEAF
D: NA
V: TRBV6-5
J: TRBJ1-1

CDR3: ASSLRVGRQNTEAF
D: NA
V: TRBV28
J: TRBJ1-1

CDR3: ASSLGRRAKNIQY
D: NA
V: TRBV18
J: TRBJ2-4

CDR3: ASSYSRTYSAYEQY
D: NA
V: TRBV6-5
J: TRBJ2-7

CDR3: ASKRRERTGELF
D: TRBD2
V: TRBV28
J: TRBJ2-2

CDR3: SVGAGGTDTQY
D: NA
V: TRBV29-1
J: TRBJ2-3

CDR3: ASSVDLVSHNEQF
D: NA
V: TRBV9
J: TRBJ2-1